The TCR beta chain under discussion was sequenced for a study of identical twins. General study results and limits: Insertions were reduced in abundant cord blood beta clonotypes but not in memory repertoires. Out-of-frame TCR alpha sharing observed in monozygotic twins exceeded model estimates. Part of the zero-insertion signal could reflect confounding by invariant MAIT and iNKT cells. Those out-of-frame alpha sequences shared by twins showed an excess of low generation probability.

Comment on this clonotype: Its antigen remains unidentified.

CDR3 length: 15 amino acids. Germline-derived CDR1 and CDR2 are MDHEN and SYDVKM. In TCRdb, the 5' RACE reads were re-called with MiXCR into one record per CDR3 protein. This table holds around 1.7 million distinct CDR3 sequences, about 32% found once. The rearrangement links TRBV28 to TRBJ2-4; D might be TRBD1 (6 bases). Matching the DNA end better, TRBJ2-7 makes the J call doubtful. Sequencing used cord blood. This TCR was sampled from a newborn girl in good health. CDR3 bases: TGTGCCAGCGGTTCGACCCACAGGGAATGGGTCGAGCAGTACTTC. Translating it yields CASGSTHREWVEQYF.